The 17 T cell receptor beta chains in this list originate from one sample, sequenced in a study of beta chain features in type 1 diabetes. Every isolated RNA sample was fully reverse transcribed, so sequencing captured expressed TCRB transcripts. Repertoires were generated with immunoSEQ multiplex PCR, while TCRdb's copy carries only in-frame clones and drops some. The sample lists around 500,000 clones, roughly 11% occurring once. Input material: naive CD4+ T cells from blood. These receptors were collected from a woman under 30 in good health.

This clone was counted only a few times. Other DNA variants within this sample encode the same CDR3. The chain has TRBV7-9 and TRBJ2-5; TRBD2 matches at 7 bases. V trimming: 5 bases; J trimming: 4 bases; junction bases outside the gene matches: 7. Germline V gene sequence: CDR1 SEHNR, CDR2 FQNEAQ (reference sequence). This CDR3 spans 14 amino acids. CDR3 in DNA: TGTGCCAGCAGCCCCGGGTTAGCGGGAGAGACCCAGTACTTC. Translated: CASSPGLAGETQYF.

There are a few counts of this clone. The sample holds other DNA sequences that translate to the same CDR3. The chain has TRBV29-1 and TRBJ2-5; D call uncertain. Germline V gives CDR1 SQVTM, CDR2 ANQGSEA. Trimming removed 4 bases at V and 5 bases at J, with 2 bases between. The CDR3 totals 9 residues. The CDR3 loop reads CSVGETQYF. DNA of the CDR3: TGCAGCGTTGGCGAGACCCAGTACTTC.

The gene calls are TRBV6-5 and TRBJ1-5, with no clear D. The germline V and J ends were trimmed by 2 bases and 5 bases, with 4 bases remaining between them. The CDR3 runs to 12 residues. Germline V gene lookup returns CDR1 MNHEY and CDR2 SVGAGI. CDR3 nucleotides: TGTGCCAGCAGTTACAGGGATCAGCCCCAGCATTTT. Its translation is CASSYRDQPQHF.

This clone occurred a few times. CDR3 region: CSVGGSGTDTQYF. In DNA form, the CDR3 reads TGCAGCGTTGGGGGGAGCGGCACAGATACGCAGTATTTT. The chain recombines TRBV29-1 with TRBJ2-3; D possibly matches TRBD1 or TRBD2 (5 bases each). V lost 4 bases, J lost 1 base, and 9 bases lay in between. CDR1 is SQVTM and CDR2 is ANQGSEA in the germline V gene. The CDR3 runs 13 residues.

The CDR3: CASSLGQGAREKLFF. The DNA of the CDR3 is TGTGCCAGCAGCTTAGGACAGGGGGCTCGGGAAAAACTGTTTTTT. The chain links TRBV7-2 to TRBJ1-4; TRBD1 agrees at 10 bases. V was pared by 1 base and J by 8 bases, with 4 bases of the junction left unmatched. Per the germline V gene, CDR1 is SGHTA and CDR2 is FQGNSA. This CDR3 comprises 15 residues.

This clone was observed a handful of times. This chain uses TRBV7-2 with TRBJ2-5, with D unclear. The CDR3 spans 14 residues. Germline V CDR1 and CDR2: SGHTA, FQGNSA. V lost 0 bases and J 1 base, leaving 6 bases between the germline ends. CDR3 residues: CASSLAASQETQYF. CDR3 bases: TGTGCCAGCAGCTTAGCAGCCAGCCAAGAGACCCAGTACTTC.

The chain carries TRBV5-8 and TRBJ2-5; D is perhaps TRBD1 (6 bases). The germline CDR1 and CDR2 sequences are SGHTS and YDEGEE. The CDR3 loop spans 16 amino acids. The V end lost 2 bases, the J end lost 5 bases, and 19 bases lay between the germline ends. As DNA, the CDR3 is TGTGCCAGCAGCTTAGGACAGAGAAGGTCCCTCGAGACCCAGTACTTC. Its translation is CASSLGQRRSLETQYF. Supplemented by reference TRBV5-8 and TRBJ2-5, the full variable domain reads EAGVTQSPTHLIKTRGQQATLRCSPISGHTSVYWYQQALGLGLQFLLWYDEGEERNRGNFPPRFSGRQFPNYSSELNVNALELEDSALYLCASSLGQRRSLETQYFGPGTRLLVL.

The CDR3 sequence: CASSQGRGRGAKNIQYF. In DNA, the CDR3 is TGTGCCAGCAGCCAAGGTCGGGGAAGGGGAGCCAAAAACATTCAGTACTTC. The rearrangement uses TRBV14 and TRBJ2-4; D tentatively fits TRBD1 or TRBD2 (5 bases each). The germline V gene encodes CDR1 SGHDN and CDR2 FVKESK. V lost 1 base and J lost 0, with 13 bases in between. CDR3 length equals 17 residues.

There are a few counts of this clone. This chain uses TRBV11-3 with TRBJ2-7; D is possibly TRBD1 (5 bases). Deletions cut 1 base from V and 0 bases from J, with 13 bases between. Looked up from germline, CDR1 is SGHNT and CDR2 is YENEEA. The CDR3 covers 16 residues. CDR3 DNA sequence: TGTGCCAGCAGCTTAGGGGTTGGCAGGGCCTCCTACGAGCAGTACTTC. This encodes CASSLGVGRASYEQYF.

This clone has just a few counts. The V call is TRBV6-1, the J call TRBJ2-5; possible D gene TRBD2, 6 bases. This CDR3 spans 15 amino acids. V was shortened by 1 base and J by 4 bases, with 13 bases between the two germline ends. Germline CDR1 and CDR2: MNHNS and SASEGT. CDR3 nucleotides: TGTGCCAGCAGTGAAGTAGGGCGGGGAAGAGAGACCCAGTACTTC. Its translation: CASSEVGRGRETQYF.

This clone occurred a few times. The same CDR3 is also encoded by other DNA sequences in this sample. The chain couples TRBV5-1 to TRBJ1-1; D unclear. This CDR3 region has 13 residues. Germline V gene data show CDR1 as SGHRS and CDR2 as YFSETQ. Trimming stripped 4 bases from V and 0 bases from J, with 7 bases between. The CDR3 DNA reads TGCGCCAGCAGCCTTGAGGTGAACACTGAAGCTTTCTTT. This sequence encodes CASSLEVNTEAFF.

The rearrangement uses TRBV28 and TRBJ1-5, with D unresolved. Looked up from germline, CDR1 is MDHEN and CDR2 is SYDVKM. This CDR3 has 13 amino acids. V was trimmed by 7 bases and J by 7 bases, leaving 14 bases between them. The CDR3 DNA reads TGTGCCAGCACCCCCCGGCGGGAACAGCCCCAGCATTTT. This translates into CASTPRREQPQHF. Combining the CDR3 with reference TRBV28 and TRBJ1-5 gives the whole variable domain DVKVTQSSRYLVKRTGEKVFLECVQDMDHENMFWYRQDPGLGLRLIYFSYDVKMKEKGDIPEGYSVSREKKERFSLILESASTNQTSMYLCASTPRREQPQHFGDGTRLSIL.

The gene calls are TRBV7-9 and TRBJ1-2, with D tentatively TRBD1 (5 bases). With 5 bases removed from V and 8 bases from J, the gap between germline ends came to 12 bases. The CDR3 totals 12 residues. Germline-derived CDR1 and CDR2 are SEHNR and FQNEAQ (reference sequence). In nucleotides, the CDR3 is TGTGCCAGCAGCAGGGTCCAGGGCGGCTACACCTTC. Protein: CASSRVQGGYTF.

This chain connects TRBV10-3 to TRBJ2-5; 7 nucleotides agree with TRBD2. V trimming: 5 bases; J trimming: 3 bases; junction bases outside the gene matches: 3. Per germline, CDR1 ENHRY and CDR2 SYGVKD. The CDR3 sequence is 13 residues long. Here the CDR3 reads CAISSGGEETQYF. In DNA form, the CDR3 reads TGTGCCATCAGTAGTGGGGGGGAAGAGACCCAGTACTTC.

V usage is TRBV6-5 and J usage is TRBJ2-7; D ambiguous. In germline, CDR1 is MNHEY, CDR2 SVGAGI. Between the trimmed V and J ends, which lost 5 bases and 4 bases, there was a span of 6 bases. This CDR3 contains 11 residues. The CDR3: CASSEIYEQYV. The DNA for the CDR3 is TGTGCCAGCAGTGAAATTTACGAGCAGTACGTC.

The V and J genes are TRBV7-2 and TRBJ2-5; TRBD2 aligns across 7 bases. Germline V gives CDR1 SGHTA, CDR2 FQGNSA. This CDR3 is built from 15 residues. V lost 3 bases, J lost 0 bases, and 4 bases stayed unmatched. CDR3 residues: CASSFQRGYQETQYF. CDR3 bases: TGTGCCAGCAGCTTTCAGCGGGGATACCAAGAGACCCAGTACTTC.

In this sample, this clone turned up a few times. The gene calls are TRBV27 and TRBJ2-1; weak D call: TRBD2 (5 bases). The V and J ends lost 1 base and 9 bases respectively, with 10 bases between them. Germline V lookup: CDR1 MNHEY, CDR2 SMNVEV (reference sequence). CDR3 size: 13 residues. DNA of the CDR3: TGTGCCAGCAGTTTATTCCCAGAGGGTGAGCAGTTCTTC. Protein product: CASSLFPEGEQFF.